The clone carrying this T cell receptor beta chain has a handful of counts. Produced via immunoSEQ multiplex PCR; TCRdb's table is partial and in-frame only. The table records about 85,000 clones, about 90% of them present only once. This entry comes from a study of T cell responses to AZD1222 COVID-19 vaccine. This clonotype was obtained from an adult in good health. Source: peripheral blood, taken on day 0 of AZD1222 vaccination.

The CDR3 sequence is CASSYDGWGETQYF. CDR3 bases: TGTGCCAGCAGTTATGATGGCTGGGGAGAGACCCAGTACTTC. The chain carries TRBV6-5 and TRBJ2-5; D gene ambiguous. The CDR3 totals 14 residues. Germline V CDR1 and CDR2: MNHEY, SVGAGI. Trimming removed 3 bases from V and 4 bases from J, with 12 bases in between.